This T cell receptor (beta chain) was captured by sequencing in a study of early stage breast cancer tumors. Background on the study: About 70% of the 16 invasive tumors were ER+, PR+ and HER2-. Among some 12 ER+/PR+/HER2- tumors, eight were ductal, four lobular. Average read coverage per sample was about 10-fold. Points from the study as a whole: Tumors had roughly 2.6-fold higher T cell density than normal breast.

This clone was found once. Its antigen remains unidentified. Trimming took 4 bases from V and 3 from J, leaving 11 bases between them. CDR1 is SGHDT, CDR2 YYEEEE, per germline. There are 13 residues in the CDR3. Here immunoSEQ multiplex PCR was the method, and the copy in TCRdb shows in-frame clones only, minus some. This table holds approximately 7,400 clones, approximately 60% found once. This sequence was found in an older person with breast cancer. V gene TRBV5-6 combines with J gene TRBJ2-7, with D hard to call. Sequencing was done on a sample of breast tumor tissue. CDR3 DNA sequence: TGTGCCAGCAGCACCGACATGAACTACGAGCAGTACTTC. Translated, it gives CASSTDMNYEQYF.